This T cell receptor (beta chain) was recovered during a study of blood T cell repertoires in COVID-19. As for the study in general: The samples span acute and convalescent COVID-19 from the United States, Italy and Spain. Sample material is recorded as cDNA or gDNA derived from T cells, B-cell-depleted T cells, or PBMCs.

This CDR3 comprises 18 residues. Methods used by the authors: From reference gene primer amplification, estimates of nucleated cell counts were derived. Libraries were prepared by immunoSEQ multiplex PCR; TCRdb keeps only in-frame clonotypes and omits some of them. V and J calls and clone size follow that table, whereas D and trimming were derived from the DNA. The data contain 70,000 or so clones, over 65% of them singletons. This clone came up once. This chain uses TRBV21-1 with TRBJ2-7; no DNA check was done on the table's D call, TRBD1. TRBV21-1 is annotated as a pseudogene. The material sequenced was peripheral blood. This receptor was identified in a woman in her 70s with acute or convalescent COVID-19. CDR3 bases: TGTGCCAGCCTCCTAGGGGCGTTTCGGCAGGCTAACTCCTACGAGCAGTACTTC. This translates into CASLLGAFRQANSYEQYF.